This T cell receptor (beta chain) was retrieved from a study of T cell responses to AZD1222 COVID-19 vaccine. The V gene's germline CDR1 is SGDLS and CDR2 YYNGEE. The CDR3 loop spans 15 amino acids. The germline V and J ends were trimmed by 2 bases and 2 bases, with 10 bases remaining between them. Here immunoSEQ multiplex PCR was the method, and the copy in TCRdb shows in-frame clones only, minus some. The sample consists of about 150,000 clones, 87% of them appearing once. The chain couples TRBV9 to TRBJ1-4; D call uncertain. This sequence was found in an adult who received the AZD1222 COVID-19 vaccine. The sample was peripheral blood, taken 28 days after the second AZD1222 dose. CDR3 protein: CASSVALGTNEKLFF. The CDR3 DNA follows: TGTGCCAGCAGCGTGGCCTTGGGGACTAATGAAAAACTGTTTTTT.